These 26 T cell receptor beta chains were sequenced from one sample in a study of shared clonotypes between healthy human individuals. Generated by immunoSEQ multiplex PCR, the TCRdb table keeps only in-frame clones and is missing some. The sample records about 1,900,000 clones, about 95% being singletons. Cells designated naive CD8 were CD45RO-negative and were positively selected for CCR7, with terminally differentiated effector memory CD45RA+ cells excluded. The sample comprised naive CD8+ T cells sorted from blood. These receptors originate from a man aged 18 to 29 in good health.

J is TRBJ1-1 and V is TRBV29-1; no definite D call. The germline V gene encodes CDR1 SQVTM and CDR2 ANQGSEA. V lost 7 bases and J lost 5, with 11 bases in between. The CDR3 contains 11 residues. CDR3 protein: CSAQVGTEAFF. CDR3 DNA: TGCAGCGCCCAGGTAGGGACTGAAGCTTTCTTT. The whole variable domain, remainder taken from reference TRBV29-1 and TRBJ1-1, is SAVISQKPSRDICQRGTSLTIQCQVDSQVTMMFWYRQQPGQSLTLIATANQGSEATYESGFVIDKFPISRPNLTFSTLTVSNMSPEDSSIYLCSAQVGTEAFFGQGTRLTVV.

This chain links TRBV19 with TRBJ1-5; a possible D gene is TRBD1 (5 bases). Germline CDR1 reads LNHDA; CDR2 reads SQIVND (reference sequence). V dropped 2 bases and J dropped 3 bases, with 11 bases sitting between them. The CDR3 runs 15 residues. CDR3 amino acids: CASSIRQLTNQPQHF. CDR3 bases: TGTGCCAGTAGTATAAGACAGCTCACCAATCAGCCCCAGCATTTT.

Of note for this clone: The same CDR3 is also encoded by other DNA sequences in this sample. The rearrangement uses TRBV27 and TRBJ2-7; D gene ambiguous. Germline V gene sequence: CDR1 MNHEY, CDR2 SMNVEV (reference sequence). CDR3 length equals 12 residues. Trimming stripped 4 bases from V and 4 bases from J, with 8 bases between. The CDR3 sequence: CASSSPPYEQYF. The CDR3 DNA reads as TGTGCCAGCAGTTCCCCCCCTTACGAGCAGTACTTC.

The chain joins TRBV11-2 to TRBJ2-7; 11 bases are shared with TRBD1. The J segment lost 7 bases and the V segment lost 5 bases, leaving 10 bases of the junction unmatched. The germline V gene has CDR1 SGHAT and CDR2 FQNNGV. This CDR3 is 15 amino acids long. The CDR3 sequence: CASSLGTGGYWEQYF. For the CDR3, the DNA is TGTGCCAGCAGCCTCGGGACAGGGGGTTACTGGGAGCAGTACTTC.

This chain connects TRBV27 to TRBJ1-2; D gene uncertain. The CDR3 contains 11 residues. V lost 6 bases and J lost 4, with 6 bases in between. CDR1 is MNHEY and CDR2 is SMNVEV in the germline V gene (reference sequence). In DNA form, the CDR3 reads TGTGCCAGCAGGAGCGGCTATGGCTACACCTTC. This codes for CASRSGYGYTF.

The rearrangement joins TRBV6-5 to TRBJ2-5; tentative D call: TRBD1 (6 bases). Trimming cost V 10 bases and J 0 bases, with 9 bases left between them. Germline CDR1 is MNHEY and CDR2 is SVGAGI. The CDR3 runs to 12 residues. In nucleotides, the CDR3 is TGTGCCACCACAGGGTACCAAGAGACCCAGTACTTC. It translates to CATTGYQETQYF.

The V and J genes are TRBV7-9 and TRBJ1-2, with 7 bases fitting TRBD1. In germline, CDR1 is SEHNR, CDR2 FQNEAQ (reference sequence). V dropped 4 bases and J dropped 6; count of bases not matched to a gene: 14. The CDR3 sequence is 16 residues long. CDR3 sequence: CASSYRTGEGSDGYTF. The DNA for the CDR3 is TGTGCCAGCAGCTATCGGACAGGAGAGGGCAGCGATGGCTACACCTTC.

The genes are TRBV13 and TRBJ2-7; 10 nucleotides agree with TRBD2. The CDR3 is 15 amino acids. The trim removed 0 bases at V and 3 bases at J, leaving 2 bases unmatched. Germline assignment: CDR1 PRHDT and CDR2 FYEKMQ (reference sequence). The CDR3 loop is CASSLGRTSGYEQYF. CDR3 coding DNA: TGTGCCAGCAGCTTAGGCCGGACTAGCGGCTACGAGCAGTACTTC. Together with reference TRBV13 and TRBJ2-7, the CDR3 gives the full variable domain: AAGVIQSPRHLIKEKRETATLKCYPIPRHDTVYWYQQGPGQDPQFLISFYEKMQSDKGSIPDRFSAQQFSDYHSELNMSSLELGDSALYFCASSLGRTSGYEQYFGPGTRLTVT.

The V call is TRBV5-1, the J call TRBJ2-3, with 8 bases identical to TRBD1. The germline CDR1 and CDR2 sequences are SGHRS and YFSETQ. The CDR3 runs to 16 residues. V shed 4 bases, J shed 0 bases, and the junction held 7 bases outside the gene matches. CDR3 sequence: CASSGGTGTSTDTQYF. In nucleotides, the CDR3 is TGCGCCAGCAGCGGGGGGACAGGTACGAGCACAGATACGCAGTATTTT.

V usage is TRBV7-6 and J usage is TRBJ1-2; D is undetermined. CDR3 size: 10 residues. V lost 10 bases and J lost 10, with 13 bases in between. CDR1 is SGHVS and CDR2 is FNYEAQ in the germline V gene. The CDR3 bases are TGTGCCATTCAGCGGCGGGACTACACCTTC. Encoded protein: CAIQRRDYTF.

In regard to this clone: The sample has other DNA sequences that encode this CDR3 too. Here the CDR3 DNA reads TGCGCCAGCAGCCAAACAGGAGTCTACGAGCAGTACTTC. Its protein product is CASSQTGVYEQYF. The chain couples TRBV4-1 to TRBJ2-7, with D possibly TRBD1 on 5 matching bases. The germline V and J ends were trimmed by 2 bases and 3 bases, with 8 bases remaining between them. CDR1 is MGHRA, CDR2 YSYEKL, per germline. The CDR3 spans 13 residues.

V usage is TRBV6-1 and J usage is TRBJ2-5; D uncertain. This CDR3 contains 12 residues. Germline CDR1 reads MNHNS; CDR2 reads SASEGT. The V gene lost 5 bases and the J gene lost 4 bases, with 8 bases spanning the gap. The CDR3 loop reads CASSPNRETQYF. The CDR3 coding sequence is TGTGCCAGCAGTCCGAACCGAGAGACCCAGTACTTC.

The genes are TRBV7-2 and TRBJ2-5; D is possibly TRBD1 (5 bases). The CDR3 sequence is 15 residues long. Germline V lookup: CDR1 SGHTA, CDR2 FQGNSA. V was cut by 5 bases and J by 7 bases, with 20 bases left in between. The CDR3 here is CASSASGYDMGTQYF. CDR3 DNA: TGTGCCAGCAGCGCCTCAGGGTACGATATGGGGACCCAGTACTTC.

This clone was seen only once. Other DNA sequences from this sample encode an identical CDR3 as well. The chain combines TRBV11-2 with TRBJ2-7; D unclear. The CDR3 has 11 amino acids. V gave up 5 bases and J gave up 3 bases, with 5 bases separating them. Per the germline V gene, CDR1 is SGHAT and CDR2 is FQNNGV. CDR3 DNA: TGTGCCAGCAGCGTAAGCTACGAGCAGTACTTC. Its translation is CASSVSYEQYF.

Concerning this clone: The same CDR3 arises from other DNA sequences in this sample as well. The chain links TRBV30 to TRBJ2-7; D unresolved. Germline CDR1 reads GTSNPN; CDR2 reads SVGIG (reference sequence). This CDR3 comprises 13 residues. The V and J ends lost 2 bases and 0 bases respectively, with 8 bases between them. The CDR3 nucleotides are TGTGCCTGGAGTATCGGCTCCTCCTACGAGCAGTACTTC. It is translated as CAWSIGSSYEQYF.

The V call is TRBV5-6, the J call TRBJ2-1; the D gene is possibly TRBD2 (6 bases). CDR1 is SGHDT, CDR2 YYEEEE, per germline. The length of the CDR3 is 15 residues. The V end lost 4 bases, the J end lost 3 bases, and 14 bases lay between the germline ends. CDR3 loop: CASSTLAEGYNEQFF. CDR3 nucleotide sequence: TGTGCCAGCAGCACGCTGGCGGAGGGCTACAATGAGCAGTTCTTC.

This clone was seen just once. V gene TRBV11-2 combines with J gene TRBJ1-2, with D tentatively TRBD1 (6 bases). CDR1 SGHAT and CDR2 FQNNGV come from the germline V gene. This CDR3 region has 15 residues. V was pared by 3 bases and J by 9 bases, with 20 bases between. This CDR3 is CASSFPGEGTLSYTF. DNA for the CDR3: TGTGCCAGCAGCTTCCCCGGAGAGGGGACATTGAGCTACACCTTC.

The J gene is TRBJ1-6, the V gene TRBV9, with D unclear. CDR1 is SGDLS, CDR2 YYNGEE, per germline. CDR3 length: 12 residues. Trimming cost V 5 bases and J 7 bases, with 7 bases left between them. The CDR3 DNA follows: TGTGCCAGCAGTGGTCTGAATTCACCCCTCCACTTT. Translated: CASSGLNSPLHF.

This sequence joins TRBV7-8 and TRBJ2-5; possibly TRBD2 for D (6 bases). The CDR3 sequence is 14 residues long. In germline, CDR1 is SGHVS, CDR2 FQNEAQ. Trimming removed 5 bases from V and 2 bases from J, with 12 bases in between. CDR3 region: CASSPGGFQETQYF. The CDR3 coding sequence is TGTGCCAGCAGCCCCGGGGGTTTTCAAGAGACCCAGTACTTC.

The chain employs TRBV6-5 and TRBJ2-5; 7 bases align to TRBD1. The V gene end was trimmed by 5 bases and the J gene end by 2 bases; junction bases not matched to a gene: 5. CDR1 and CDR2 from the germline V gene are MNHEY and SVGAGI. There are 14 residues in the CDR3. The CDR3 DNA sequence: TGTGCCAGCAGTGCCGGGACAGCGCAAGAGACCCAGTACTTC. Its protein is CASSAGTAQETQYF.

V gene TRBV7-9 combines with J gene TRBJ1-5, with 8 bases aligning to TRBD1. CDR1 and CDR2 from the germline V gene are SEHNR and FQNEAQ (reference sequence). The CDR3 contains 14 residues. V was clipped by 1 base and J by 9 bases; unmatched bases: 5. The CDR3 DNA reads as TGTGCCAGCAGCTTAGACCGCGACAGGGGGCCCCAGCATTTT. It codes for CASSLDRDRGPQHF.

The chain recombines TRBV27 with TRBJ2-1, with D tentatively TRBD2 (5 bases). Trimming cost V 2 bases and J 1 base, with 15 bases left between them. Germline CDR1 MNHEY, CDR2 SMNVEV (reference sequence). This CDR3 contains 17 residues. This CDR3 is CASSLIPGERSYNEQFF. The CDR3 region has the DNA TGTGCCAGCAGTTTAATTCCTGGGGAGAGGTCCTACAATGAGCAGTTCTTC.

Note on this clone: This sample includes further DNA sequences coding for the same CDR3. This chain uses TRBV5-6 with TRBJ1-1, with 10 bases matching TRBD1. The CDR3 spans 13 residues. With V trimmed by 3 bases and J by 6 bases, 2 bases remained unmatched. Germline lookup yields CDR1 SGHDT and CDR2 YYEEEE. For the CDR3, the DNA is TGTGCCAGCAGCTGGGACAGGGGACCTGAAGCTTTCTTT. The encoded protein is CASSWDRGPEAFF.

The V gene is TRBV12-2, the J gene TRBJ1-3; TRBD1, as called in the table, went unchecked against the DNA. TRBV12-2 is marked as a pseudogene. The CDR3 covers 14 residues. The CDR3 protein is CASRSGSSGNTIYF. The CDR3 nucleotides read TGTGCAAGTCGCTCAGGTAGCTCTGGAAACACCATATATTTT.

The chain links TRBV7-9 to TRBJ1-5, with a possible D match to TRBD1 (5 bases). Trimming removed 0 bases from V and 4 bases from J, with 13 bases in between. This CDR3 spans 16 amino acids. Germline V gives CDR1 SEHNR, CDR2 FQNEAQ (reference sequence). This chain's CDR3 is CASSLAAGPLNQPQHF. The CDR3 bases are TGTGCCAGCAGCTTAGCTGCGGGGCCCCTAAATCAGCCCCAGCATTTT.

This sequence joins TRBV7-9 and TRBJ2-1; possibly TRBD2 for D (6 bases). Trimming pared 2 bases from V and 10 bases from J, leaving 18 bases between. The CDR3 sequence is 15 residues long. Germline V gene sequence: CDR1 SEHNR, CDR2 FQNEAQ (reference sequence). The CDR3 DNA follows: TGTGCCAGCAGCTTACGGGACTCAGAGGCACGGGAGCAGTTCTTC. The encoded protein is CASSLRDSEAREQFF.